This is a list of T cell receptor beta chains from one sample in a study of cytomegalovirus exposure and HLA in healthy donors. The assay was immunoSEQ multiplex PCR, and TCRdb's table has in-frame clones only and misses some. The sample lists more than 150,000 clones; 70% to 90% were seen once. Source material: PBMCs. The receptors were gathered from a man between 18 and 35 years old in good health and CMV-seronegative. CDR3s leave out the opening cysteine and the closing phenylalanine or tryptophan.

CDR3 protein: ASSLARMQPQH; J gene: TRBJ1-5; V gene: TRBV28
CDR3 protein: ASSLQGNQPQH; J gene: TRBJ1-5; V gene: TRBV7-7
CDR3 protein: ASSLLSGTGGTGELF; J gene: TRBJ2-2; V gene: TRBV28
CDR3 protein: ASSWGLAGVFNYEQY; J gene: TRBJ2-7; V gene: TRBV7-2
CDR3 protein: ASSPFPGELF; J gene: TRBJ2-2; V gene: TRBV27
CDR3 protein: ASSPDRYSNQPQH; J gene: TRBJ1-5; V gene: TRBV11-2
CDR3 protein: ASSLSGGVNQPQH; J gene: TRBJ1-5; V gene: TRBV7-9
CDR3 protein: ASRLSVDRVEKLF; J gene: TRBJ1-4; V gene: TRBV19
CDR3 protein: ASTKVLNTEAF; J gene: TRBJ1-1; V gene: TRBV2
CDR3 protein: ASSPAPREGYEQY; J gene: TRBJ2-7; V gene: TRBV4-2
CDR3 protein: ASTPGYSNQPQH; J gene: TRBJ1-5; V gene: TRBV27
CDR3 protein: AISSGGSQETQY; J gene: TRBJ2-5; V gene: TRBV10-3
CDR3 protein: ASSQGHSGNTIY; J gene: TRBJ1-3; V gene: TRBV4-1
CDR3 protein: ASSSTGSVEQF; J gene: TRBJ2-1; V gene: TRBV27
CDR3 protein: ASTDINSQPQH; J gene: TRBJ1-5; V gene: TRBV19
CDR3 protein: ASSNIYEQF; J gene: TRBJ2-1; V gene: TRBV28
CDR3 protein: ASSNLQGNTEAF; J gene: TRBJ1-1; V gene: TRBV5-1
CDR3 protein: ASSPRDSSYEQY; J gene: TRBJ2-7; V gene: TRBV7-2
CDR3 protein: ASSLSGLPELF; J gene: TRBJ2-2; V gene: TRBV28
CDR3 protein: ASSTGTSGRNSYEQY; J gene: TRBJ2-7; V gene: TRBV10-1
CDR3 protein: ASSQGGQLNTEAF; J gene: TRBJ1-1; V gene: TRBV4-1
CDR3 protein: ASLGQGRFHEKLF; J gene: TRBJ1-4; V gene: TRBV25-1
CDR3 protein: ASSPRYSNQPQH; J gene: TRBJ1-5; V gene: TRBV5-8
CDR3 protein: ASSLGGDRGQRSNQPQH; J gene: TRBJ1-5; V gene: TRBV7-4
CDR3 protein: ASSPGLGNYGYT; J gene: TRBJ1-2; V gene: TRBV5-4
CDR3 protein: ASSPIGGSNQPQH; J gene: TRBJ1-5; V gene: TRBV2
CDR3 protein: ASSLGTTSEYTGELF; J gene: TRBJ2-2; V gene: TRBV5-1
CDR3 protein: ASSEGTGGYQPQH; J gene: TRBJ1-5; V gene: TRBV6-1
CDR3 protein: ASSILGAAGANVLT; J gene: TRBJ2-6; V gene: TRBV27
CDR3 protein: ASHLGGGGTDTQY; J gene: TRBJ2-3; V gene: TRBV5-1
CDR3 protein: ASSFLVAGTDTQY; J gene: TRBJ2-3; V gene: TRBV27
CDR3 protein: ASSTPGLAGDNEQF; J gene: TRBJ2-1; V gene: TRBV25-1
CDR3 protein: ATTQGQGPAEEKLF; J gene: TRBJ1-4; V gene: TRBV19
CDR3 protein: AWSGGLGTEAF; J gene: TRBJ1-1; V gene: TRBV30
CDR3 protein: ASSPSTGTRNTGELF; J gene: TRBJ2-2; V gene: TRBV4-1
CDR3 protein: ASSRDSYGYT; J gene: TRBJ1-2; V gene: TRBV19
CDR3 protein: SAYTFGEQY; J gene: TRBJ2-7; V gene: TRBV20-1
CDR3 protein: ASSQDPSGGGPSTDTQY; J gene: TRBJ2-3; V gene: TRBV4-1
CDR3 protein: ASRSSGGASDTQY; J gene: TRBJ2-3; V gene: TRBV4-2
CDR3 protein: ASSRATDHQPQH; J gene: TRBJ1-5; V gene: TRBV19
CDR3 protein: ASSYDGGATNEKLF; J gene: TRBJ1-4; V gene: TRBV6-5
CDR3 protein: ASSQQGDRHQY; J gene: TRBJ2-3; V gene: TRBV5-1